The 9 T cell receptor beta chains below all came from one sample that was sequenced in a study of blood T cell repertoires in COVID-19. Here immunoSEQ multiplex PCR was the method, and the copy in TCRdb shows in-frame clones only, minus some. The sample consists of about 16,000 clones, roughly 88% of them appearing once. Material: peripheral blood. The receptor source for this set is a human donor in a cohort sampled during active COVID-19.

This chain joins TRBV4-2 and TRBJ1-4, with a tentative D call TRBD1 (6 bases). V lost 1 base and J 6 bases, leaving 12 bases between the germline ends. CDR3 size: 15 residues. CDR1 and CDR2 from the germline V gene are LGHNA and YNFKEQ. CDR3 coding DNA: TGTGCCAGCAGCCAAGTATGGGACATAGATGAAAAACTGTTTTTT. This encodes CASSQVWDIDEKLFF.

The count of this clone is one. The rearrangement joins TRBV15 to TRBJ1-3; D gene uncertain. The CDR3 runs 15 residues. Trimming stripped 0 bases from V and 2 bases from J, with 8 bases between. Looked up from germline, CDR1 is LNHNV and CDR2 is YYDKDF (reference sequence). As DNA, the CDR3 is TGTGCCACCAGCAGAGACCTTGTCCCTGGAAACACCATATATTTT. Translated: CATSRDLVPGNTIYF.

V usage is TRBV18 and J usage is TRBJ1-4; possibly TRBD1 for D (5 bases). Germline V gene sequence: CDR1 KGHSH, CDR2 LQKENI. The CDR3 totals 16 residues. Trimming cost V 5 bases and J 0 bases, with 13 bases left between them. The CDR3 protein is CASSAGRGTTNEKLFF. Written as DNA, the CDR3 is TGTGCCAGCTCAGCGGGACGGGGGACAACTAATGAAAAACTGTTTTTT.

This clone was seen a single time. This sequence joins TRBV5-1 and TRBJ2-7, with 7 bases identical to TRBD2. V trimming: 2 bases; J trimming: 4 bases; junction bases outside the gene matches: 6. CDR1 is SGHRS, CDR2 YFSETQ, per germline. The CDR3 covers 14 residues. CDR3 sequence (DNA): TGCGCCAGCAGCTTTCAGGGAGGGCCTTACGAGCAGTACTTC. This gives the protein CASSFQGGPYEQYF.

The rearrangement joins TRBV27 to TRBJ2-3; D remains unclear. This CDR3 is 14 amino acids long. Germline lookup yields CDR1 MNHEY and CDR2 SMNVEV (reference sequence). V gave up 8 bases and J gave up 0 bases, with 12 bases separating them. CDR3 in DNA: TGTGCCAGCGGCTACTTGACTAGCACAGATACGCAGTATTTT. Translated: CASGYLTSTDTQYF.

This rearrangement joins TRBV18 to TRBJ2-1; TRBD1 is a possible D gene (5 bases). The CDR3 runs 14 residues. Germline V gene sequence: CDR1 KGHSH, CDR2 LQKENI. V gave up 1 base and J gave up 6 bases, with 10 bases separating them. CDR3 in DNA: TGTGCCAGCTCACCACGGCAGGGTACCAATGAGCAGTTCTTC. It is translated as CASSPRQGTNEQFF.

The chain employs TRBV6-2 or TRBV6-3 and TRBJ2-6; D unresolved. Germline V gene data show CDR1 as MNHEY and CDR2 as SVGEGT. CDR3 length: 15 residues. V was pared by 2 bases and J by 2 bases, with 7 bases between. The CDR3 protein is CASSYGGAGANVLTF. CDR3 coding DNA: TGTGCCAGCAGTTACGGCGGAGCTGGGGCCAACGTCCTGACTTTC.

The DNA for the CDR3 is TGTGCCAGCACCCGGGGGGCGCAAGAGACCCAGTACTTC. It specifies CASTRGAQETQYF. The chain links TRBV2 to TRBJ2-5; D possibly corresponds to TRBD2 (7 bases). The V gene's germline CDR1 is SNHLY and CDR2 FYNNEI. The CDR3 loop spans 13 amino acids. Between the trimmed V and J ends, which lost 7 bases and 2 bases, there was a span of 11 bases.

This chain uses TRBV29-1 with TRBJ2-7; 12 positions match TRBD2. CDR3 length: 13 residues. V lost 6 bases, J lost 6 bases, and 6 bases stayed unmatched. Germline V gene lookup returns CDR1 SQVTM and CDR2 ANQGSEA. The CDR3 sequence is CSVRTSGESEQYF. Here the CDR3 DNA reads TGCAGCGTCCGGACTAGCGGGGAAAGCGAGCAGTACTTC.